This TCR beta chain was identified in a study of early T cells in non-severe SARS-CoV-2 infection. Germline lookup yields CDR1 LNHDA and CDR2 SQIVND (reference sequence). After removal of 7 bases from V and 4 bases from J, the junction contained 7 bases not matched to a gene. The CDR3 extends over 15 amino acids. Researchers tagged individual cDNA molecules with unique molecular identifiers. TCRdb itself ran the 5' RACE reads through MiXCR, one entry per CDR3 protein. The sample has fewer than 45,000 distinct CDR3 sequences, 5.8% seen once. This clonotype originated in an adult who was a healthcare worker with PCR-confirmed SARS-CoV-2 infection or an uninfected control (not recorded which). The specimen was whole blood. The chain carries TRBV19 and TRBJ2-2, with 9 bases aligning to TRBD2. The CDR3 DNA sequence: TGTGCCAGTATAGATAGCGGGGGTATCACCGGGGAGCTGTTTTTT. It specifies CASIDSGGITGELFF. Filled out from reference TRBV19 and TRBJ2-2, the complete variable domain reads DGGITQSPKYLFRKEGQNVTLSCEQNLNHDAMYWYRQDPGQGLRLIYYSQIVNDFQKGDIAEGYSVSREKKESFPLTVTSAQKNPTAFYLCASIDSGGITGELFFGEGSRLTVL.